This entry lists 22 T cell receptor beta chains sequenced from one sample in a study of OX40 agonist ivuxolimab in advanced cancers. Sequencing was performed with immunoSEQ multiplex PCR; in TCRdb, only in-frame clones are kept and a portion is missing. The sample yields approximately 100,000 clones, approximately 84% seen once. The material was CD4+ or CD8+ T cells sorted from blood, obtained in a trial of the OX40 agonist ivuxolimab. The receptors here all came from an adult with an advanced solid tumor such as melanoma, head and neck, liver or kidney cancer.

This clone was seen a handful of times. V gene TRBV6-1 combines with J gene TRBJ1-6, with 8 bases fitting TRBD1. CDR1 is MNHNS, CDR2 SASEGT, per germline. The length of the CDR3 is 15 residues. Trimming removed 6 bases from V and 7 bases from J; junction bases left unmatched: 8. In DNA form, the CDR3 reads TGTGCCAGCAGGGGTGACAGGGGACGGAATTCACCCCTCCACTTT. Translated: CASRGDRGRNSPLHF.

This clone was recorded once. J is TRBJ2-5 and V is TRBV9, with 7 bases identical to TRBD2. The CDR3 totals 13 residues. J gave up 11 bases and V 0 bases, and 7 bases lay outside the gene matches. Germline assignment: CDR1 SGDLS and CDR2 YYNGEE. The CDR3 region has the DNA TGTGCCAGCAGCGTAGCGGGAGGATTTGAGCAGTACTTC. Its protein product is CASSVAGGFEQYF. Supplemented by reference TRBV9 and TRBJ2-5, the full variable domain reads DSGVTQTPKHLITATGQRVTLRCSPRSGDLSVYWYQQSLDQGLQFLIQYYNGEERAKGNILERFSAQQFPDLHSELNLSSLELGDSALYFCASSVAGGFEQYFGPGTRLLVL.

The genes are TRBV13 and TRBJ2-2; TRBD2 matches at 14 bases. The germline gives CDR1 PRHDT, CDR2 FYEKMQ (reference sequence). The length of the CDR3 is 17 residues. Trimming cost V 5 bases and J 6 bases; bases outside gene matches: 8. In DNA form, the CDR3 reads TGTGCCAGCAGCCCGGGACTAGCGGGGGCCTTCGCCGGGGAGCTGTTTTTT. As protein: CASSPGLAGAFAGELFF.

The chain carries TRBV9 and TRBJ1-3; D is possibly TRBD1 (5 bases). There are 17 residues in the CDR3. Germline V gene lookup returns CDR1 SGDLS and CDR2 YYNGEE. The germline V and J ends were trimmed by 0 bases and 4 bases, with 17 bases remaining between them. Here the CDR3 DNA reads TGTGCCAGCAGCGTAGGGTCTATTCAGGGCCTCGGAAACACCATATATTTT. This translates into CASSVGSIQGLGNTIYF.

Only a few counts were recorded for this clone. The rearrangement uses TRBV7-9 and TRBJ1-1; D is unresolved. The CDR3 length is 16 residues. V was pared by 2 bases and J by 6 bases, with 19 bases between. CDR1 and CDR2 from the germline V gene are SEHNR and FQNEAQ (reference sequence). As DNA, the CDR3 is TGTGCCAGCAGCTTACTCACGGTCCTTCCCCAAGCTGAAGCTTTCTTT. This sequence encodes CASSLLTVLPQAEAFF.

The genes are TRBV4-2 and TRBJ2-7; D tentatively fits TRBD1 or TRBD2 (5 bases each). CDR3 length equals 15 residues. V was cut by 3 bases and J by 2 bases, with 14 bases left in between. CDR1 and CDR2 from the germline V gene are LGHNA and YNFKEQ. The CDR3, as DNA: TGTGCCAGCAGCCAGGCCCCGGGACCTGCCTACGAGCAGTACTTC. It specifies CASSQAPGPAYEQYF.

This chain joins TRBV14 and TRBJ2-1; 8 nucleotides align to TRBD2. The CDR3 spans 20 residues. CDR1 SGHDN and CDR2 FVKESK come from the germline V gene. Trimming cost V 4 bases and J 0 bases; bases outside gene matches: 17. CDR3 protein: CASSLLSKDSGTSSYNEQFF. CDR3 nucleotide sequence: TGTGCCAGCAGCCTCTTGTCCAAGGACAGCGGGACTAGCTCCTACAATGAGCAGTTCTTC.

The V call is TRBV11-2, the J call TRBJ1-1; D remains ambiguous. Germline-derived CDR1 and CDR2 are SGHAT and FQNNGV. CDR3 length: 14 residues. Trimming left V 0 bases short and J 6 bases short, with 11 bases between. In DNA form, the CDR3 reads TGTGCCAGCAGCTTAGATCAGTCGGGATCTGAAGCTTTCTTT. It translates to CASSLDQSGSEAFF. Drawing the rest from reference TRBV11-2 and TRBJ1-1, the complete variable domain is EAGVAQSPRYKIIEKRQSVAFWCNPISGHATLYWYQQILGQGPKLLIQFQNNGVVDDSQLPKDRFSAERLKGVDSTLKIQPAKLEDSAVYLCASSLDQSGSEAFFGQGTRLTVV.

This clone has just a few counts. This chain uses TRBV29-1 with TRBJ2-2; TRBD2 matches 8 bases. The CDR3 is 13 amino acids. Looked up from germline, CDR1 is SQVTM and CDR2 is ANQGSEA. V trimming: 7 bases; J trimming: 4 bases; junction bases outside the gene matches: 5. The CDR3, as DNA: TGCAGCGCACGACTAGCGACCACCGGGGAGCTGTTTTTT. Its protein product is CSARLATTGELFF.

CDR3 DNA sequence: TGTGCCAGCTCTCGGGAGTGGCCTGCAACTAATGAAAAACTGTTTTTT. This encodes CASSREWPATNEKLFF. This sequence joins TRBV18 and TRBJ1-4; D is unresolved. Germline V lookup: CDR1 KGHSH, CDR2 LQKENI. The CDR3 contains 16 residues. Trimming stripped 6 bases from V and 0 bases from J, with 14 bases between.

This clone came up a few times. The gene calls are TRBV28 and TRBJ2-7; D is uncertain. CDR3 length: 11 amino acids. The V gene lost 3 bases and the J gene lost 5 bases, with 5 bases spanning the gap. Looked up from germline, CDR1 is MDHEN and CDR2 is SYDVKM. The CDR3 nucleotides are TGTGCCAGCAGTTTTTGGAACGAGCAGTACTTC. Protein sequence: CASSFWNEQYF. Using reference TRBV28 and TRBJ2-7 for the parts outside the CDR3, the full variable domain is DVKVTQSSRYLVKRTGEKVFLECVQDMDHENMFWYRQDPGLGLRLIYFSYDVKMKEKGDIPEGYSVSREKKERFSLILESASTNQTSMYLCASSFWNEQYFGPGTRLTVT.

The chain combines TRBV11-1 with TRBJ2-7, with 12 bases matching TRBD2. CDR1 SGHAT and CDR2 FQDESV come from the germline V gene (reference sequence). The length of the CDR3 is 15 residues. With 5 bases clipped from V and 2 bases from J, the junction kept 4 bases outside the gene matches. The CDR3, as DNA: TGTGCCAGCAGCCGTCTAGCGGGAGGGCCCTACGAGCAGTACTTC. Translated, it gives CASSRLAGGPYEQYF.

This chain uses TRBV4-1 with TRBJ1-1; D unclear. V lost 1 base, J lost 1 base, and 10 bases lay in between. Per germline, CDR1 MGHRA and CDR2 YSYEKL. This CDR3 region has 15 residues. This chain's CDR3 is CASSQVGGENTEAFF. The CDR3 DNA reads TGCGCCAGCAGCCAAGTGGGCGGAGAGAACACTGAAGCTTTCTTT.

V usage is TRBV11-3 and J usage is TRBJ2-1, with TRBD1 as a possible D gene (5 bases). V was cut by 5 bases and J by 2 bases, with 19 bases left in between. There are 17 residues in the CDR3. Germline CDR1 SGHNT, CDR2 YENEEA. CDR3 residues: CASSPRTGPRAYNEQFF. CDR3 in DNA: TGTGCCAGCAGCCCCCGGACCGGGCCCAGGGCCTACAATGAGCAGTTCTTC.

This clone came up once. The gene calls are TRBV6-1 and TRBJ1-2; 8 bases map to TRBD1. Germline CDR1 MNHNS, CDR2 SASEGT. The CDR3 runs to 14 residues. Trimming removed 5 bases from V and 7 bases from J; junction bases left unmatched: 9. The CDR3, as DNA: TGTGCCAGCAGTATGACAGGGGTCGTCTCTGGCTACACCTTC. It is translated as CASSMTGVVSGYTF.

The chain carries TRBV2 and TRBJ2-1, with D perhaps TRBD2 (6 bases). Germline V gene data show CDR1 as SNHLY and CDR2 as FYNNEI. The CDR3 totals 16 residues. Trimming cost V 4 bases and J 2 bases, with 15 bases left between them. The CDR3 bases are TGTGCCAGCAGTGGGGACTCCGAGAGGCCCTACAATGAGCAGTTCTTC. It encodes CASSGDSERPYNEQFF.

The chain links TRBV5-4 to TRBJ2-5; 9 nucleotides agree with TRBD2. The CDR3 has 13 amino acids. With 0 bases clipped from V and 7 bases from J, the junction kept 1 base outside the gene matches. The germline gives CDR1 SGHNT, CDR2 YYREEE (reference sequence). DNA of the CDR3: TGTGCCAGCAGCTTGGGGCGGGAGGGGACCCAGTACTTC. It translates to CASSLGREGTQYF.

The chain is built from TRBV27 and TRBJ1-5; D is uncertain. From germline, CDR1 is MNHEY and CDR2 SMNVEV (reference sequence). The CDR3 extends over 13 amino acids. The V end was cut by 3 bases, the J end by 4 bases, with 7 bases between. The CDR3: CASSLGKNQPQHF. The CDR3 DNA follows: TGTGCCAGCAGTTTGGGAAAAAATCAGCCCCAGCATTTT.

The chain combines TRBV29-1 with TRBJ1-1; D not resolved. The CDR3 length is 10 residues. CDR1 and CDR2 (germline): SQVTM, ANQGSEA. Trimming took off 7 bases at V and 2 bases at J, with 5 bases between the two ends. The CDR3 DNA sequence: TGCAGCGGCCAAAACACTGAAGCTTTCTTT. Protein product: CSGQNTEAFF.

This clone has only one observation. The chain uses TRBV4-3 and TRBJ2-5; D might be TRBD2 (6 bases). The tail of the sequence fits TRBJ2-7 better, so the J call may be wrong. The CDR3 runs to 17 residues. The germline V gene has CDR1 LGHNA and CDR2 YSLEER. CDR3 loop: CASSQSHLAVPSYEQYF. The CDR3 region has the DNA TGCGCCAGCAGCCAATCTCACTTAGCGGTTCCCTCCTACGAGCAGTACTTC.

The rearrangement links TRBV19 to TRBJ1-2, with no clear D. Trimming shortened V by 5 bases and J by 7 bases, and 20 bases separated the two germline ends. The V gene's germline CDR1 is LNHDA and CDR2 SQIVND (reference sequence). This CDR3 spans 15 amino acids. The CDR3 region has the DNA TGTGCCAGTAGTCCCTCGACCCCCAGAGGTACTGGCTACACCTTC. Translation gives CASSPSTPRGTGYTF.

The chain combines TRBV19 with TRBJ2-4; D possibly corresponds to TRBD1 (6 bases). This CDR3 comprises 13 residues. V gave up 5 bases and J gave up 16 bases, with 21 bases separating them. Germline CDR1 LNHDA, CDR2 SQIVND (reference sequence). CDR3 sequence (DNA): TGTGCCAGTAGTGAAACAGGGAGCCCACTCCACTACTTC. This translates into CASSETGSPLHYF.